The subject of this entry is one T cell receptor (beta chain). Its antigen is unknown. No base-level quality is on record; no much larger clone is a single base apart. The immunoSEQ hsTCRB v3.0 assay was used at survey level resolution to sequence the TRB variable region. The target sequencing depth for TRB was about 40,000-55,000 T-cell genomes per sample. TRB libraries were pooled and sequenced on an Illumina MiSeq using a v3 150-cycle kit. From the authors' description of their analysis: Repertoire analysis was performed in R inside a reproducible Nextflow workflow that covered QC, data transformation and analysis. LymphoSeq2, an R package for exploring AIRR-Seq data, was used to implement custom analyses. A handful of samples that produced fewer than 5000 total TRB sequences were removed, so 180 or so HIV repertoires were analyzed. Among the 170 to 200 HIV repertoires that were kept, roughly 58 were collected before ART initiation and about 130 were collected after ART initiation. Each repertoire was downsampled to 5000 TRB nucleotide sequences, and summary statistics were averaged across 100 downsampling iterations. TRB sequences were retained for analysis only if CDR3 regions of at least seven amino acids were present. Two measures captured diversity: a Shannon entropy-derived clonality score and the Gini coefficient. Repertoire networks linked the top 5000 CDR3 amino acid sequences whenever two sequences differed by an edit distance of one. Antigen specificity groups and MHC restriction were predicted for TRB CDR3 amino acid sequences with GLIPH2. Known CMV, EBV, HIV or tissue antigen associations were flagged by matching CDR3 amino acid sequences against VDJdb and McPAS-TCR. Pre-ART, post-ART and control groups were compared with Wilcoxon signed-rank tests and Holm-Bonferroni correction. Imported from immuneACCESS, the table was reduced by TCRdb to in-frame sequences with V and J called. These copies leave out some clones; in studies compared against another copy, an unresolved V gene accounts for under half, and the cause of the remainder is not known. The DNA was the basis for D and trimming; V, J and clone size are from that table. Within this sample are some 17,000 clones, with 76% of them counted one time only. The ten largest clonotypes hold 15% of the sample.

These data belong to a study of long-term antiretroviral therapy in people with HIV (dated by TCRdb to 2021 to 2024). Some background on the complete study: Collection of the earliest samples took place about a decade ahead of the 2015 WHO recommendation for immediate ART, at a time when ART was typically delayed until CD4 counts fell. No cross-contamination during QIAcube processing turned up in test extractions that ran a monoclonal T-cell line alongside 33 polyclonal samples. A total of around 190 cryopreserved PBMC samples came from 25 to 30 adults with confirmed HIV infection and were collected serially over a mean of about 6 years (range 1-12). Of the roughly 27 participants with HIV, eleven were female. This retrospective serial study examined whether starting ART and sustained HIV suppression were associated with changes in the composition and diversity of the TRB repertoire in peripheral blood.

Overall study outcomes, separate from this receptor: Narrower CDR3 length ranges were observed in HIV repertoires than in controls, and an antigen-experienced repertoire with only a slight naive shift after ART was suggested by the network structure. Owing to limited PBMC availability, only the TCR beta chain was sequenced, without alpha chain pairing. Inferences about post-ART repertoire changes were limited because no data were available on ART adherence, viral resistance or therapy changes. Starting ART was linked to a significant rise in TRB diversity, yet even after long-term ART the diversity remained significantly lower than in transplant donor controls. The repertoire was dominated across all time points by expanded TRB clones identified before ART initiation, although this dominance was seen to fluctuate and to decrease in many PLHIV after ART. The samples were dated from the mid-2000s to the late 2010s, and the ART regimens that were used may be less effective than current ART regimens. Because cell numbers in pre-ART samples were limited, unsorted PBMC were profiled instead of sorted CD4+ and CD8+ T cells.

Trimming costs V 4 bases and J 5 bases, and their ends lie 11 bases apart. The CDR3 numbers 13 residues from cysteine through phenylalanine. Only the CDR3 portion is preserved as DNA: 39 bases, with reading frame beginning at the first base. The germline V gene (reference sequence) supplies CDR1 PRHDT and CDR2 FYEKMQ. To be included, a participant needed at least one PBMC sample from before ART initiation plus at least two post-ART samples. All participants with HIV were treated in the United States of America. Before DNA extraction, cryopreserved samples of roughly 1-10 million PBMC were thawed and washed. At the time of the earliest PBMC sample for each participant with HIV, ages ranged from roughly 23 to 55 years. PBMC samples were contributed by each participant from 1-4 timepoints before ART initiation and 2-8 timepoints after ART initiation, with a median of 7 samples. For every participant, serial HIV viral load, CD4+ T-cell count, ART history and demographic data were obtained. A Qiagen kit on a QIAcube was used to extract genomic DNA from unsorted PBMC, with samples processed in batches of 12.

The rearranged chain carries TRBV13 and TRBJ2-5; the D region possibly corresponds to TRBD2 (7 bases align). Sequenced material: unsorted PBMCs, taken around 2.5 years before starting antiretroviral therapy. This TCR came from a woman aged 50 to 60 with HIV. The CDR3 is CASSWGGLETQYF. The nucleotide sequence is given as TGTGCCAGCAGCTGGGGGGGGCTTGAGACCCAGTACTTC.